The rows below give T cell receptor beta chains drawn from one sample of a study of cytomegalovirus exposure and HLA in healthy donors. Here immunoSEQ multiplex PCR was the method, and the copy in TCRdb shows in-frame clones only, minus some. The table has roughly 150,000 clones, more than 70% seen once. The sequencing input was PBMCs. These receptor sequences come from a woman in her thirties or forties in good health and CMV-seronegative. CDR3s include the opening cysteine and the closing phenylalanine or tryptophan. Each record gives: J gene, V gene, D gene, clone size, CDR3 protein, CDR3 DNA. The D gene is left open where the match is weak. A row's size may be missing; if present it is once, few, many or a size class.

J: TRBJ1-6
V: TRBV28
D: .
size: once
CDR3: CASSPTAYNSPLHF
DNA: TGTGCCAGCAGTCCGACAGCTTATAATTCACCCCTCCACTTT

J: TRBJ1-3
V: TRBV2
D: .
size: once
CDR3: CASSEQVFAGNTIYF
DNA: TGTGCCAGCAGTGAACAGGTCTTCGCTGGAAACACCATATATTTT

J: TRBJ1-1
V: TRBV19
D: TRBD1
size: .
CDR3: CASSIGAVPGQDQRRANTEAFF
DNA: TGTGCCAGTAGTATTGGAGCCGTGCCGGGACAGGACCAGAGACGAGCGAACACTGAAGCTTTCTTT

J: TRBJ2-5
V: TRBV5-1
D: TRBD2
size: few
CDR3: CASSLLTSDVGTQYF
DNA: TGCGCCAGCAGCCTCTTGACTAGCGACGTCGGGACCCAGTACTTC

J: TRBJ2-2
V: TRBV15
D: TRBD2
size: .
CDR3: CATSARGRLAGVPNTGELFF
DNA: TGTGCCACCAGCGCCAGAGGGCGACTAGCGGGAGTCCCGAACACCGGGGAGCTGTTTTTT

J: TRBJ2-3
V: TRBV9
D: .
size: once
CDR3: CASSVANSGDTQYF
DNA: TGTGCCAGCAGCGTAGCTAATAGCGGAGATACGCAGTATTTT

J: TRBJ2-1
V: TRBV2
D: TRBD1
size: .
CDR3: CASTGTGNEQFF
DNA: TGTGCCAGCACCGGGACAGGGAATGAGCAGTTCTTC

J: TRBJ1-5
V: TRBV19
D: .
size: .
CDR3: CASSILLNSNQPQHF
DNA: TGTGCCAGTAGTATCCTCCTAAATAGCAATCAGCCCCAGCATTTT

J: TRBJ2-2
V: TRBV10-3
D: .
size: .
CDR3: CAISSGLNTGELFF
DNA: TGTGCCATCAGCTCCGGACTGAACACCGGGGAGCTGTTTTTT

J: TRBJ2-7
V: TRBV4-2
D: TRBD2
size: .
CDR3: CASSQDQGRGGYEQYF
DNA: TGTGCCAGCAGCCAAGATCAGGGACGGGGGGGCTACGAGCAGTACTTC

J: TRBJ2-3
V: TRBV29-1
D: TRBD2
size: .
CDR3: CSVGGGRDTQYF
DNA: TGCAGCGTGGGGGGGGGTCGGGATACGCAGTATTTT

J: TRBJ2-1
V: TRBV11-3
D: TRBD2
size: .
CDR3: CASSPFSGGINEQFF
DNA: TGTGCCAGCAGCCCTTTTTCGGGAGGGATAAATGAGCAGTTCTTC

J: TRBJ1-2
V: TRBV14
D: TRBD1
size: few
CDR3: CASSTTGGWDYGYTF
DNA: TGTGCCAGCAGCACCACAGGGGGCTGGGACTATGGCTACACCTTC

J: TRBJ2-7
V: TRBV2
D: .
size: .
CDR3: CASRLEGGGEQYF
DNA: TGTGCCAGCAGGCTGGAGGGGGGAGGGGAGCAGTACTTC

J: TRBJ1-3
V: TRBV5-1
D: .
size: few
CDR3: CASSTSDWNSGNTIYF
DNA: TGCGCCAGCAGCACAAGCGACTGGAACTCTGGAAACACCATATATTTT

J: TRBJ1-2
V: TRBV10-3
D: .
size: .
CDR3: CAIRPGRALLVDVYTF
DNA: TGTGCCATCAGACCGGGGAGGGCTCTTTTAGTGGATGTCTACACCTTC

J: TRBJ1-1
V: TRBV23-1
D: .
size: .
CDR3: CASPKIKGATEAFF
DNA: TGCGCCAGCCCTAAAATAAAAGGGGCCACTGAAGCTTTCTTT

J: TRBJ1-2
V: TRBV6-5
D: .
size: .
CDR3: CASSVDSYYGYTF
DNA: TGTGCCAGCAGTGTGGACAGTTACTATGGCTACACCTTC

J: TRBJ2-1
V: TRBV2
D: .
size: once
CDR3: CASDATRRGGNEQFF
DNA: TGTGCCAGCGACGCTACTAGGAGGGGCGGCAATGAGCAGTTCTTC

J: TRBJ1-6
V: TRBV5-1
D: TRBD1
size: .
CDR3: CASSLRSMTGSDSPLHF
DNA: TGCGCCAGCAGCTTGCGGTCAATGACAGGGTCGGATTCACCCCTCCACTTT

J: TRBJ2-7
V: TRBV11-2
D: .
size: .
CDR3: CASSLGALAYEQYF
DNA: TGTGCCAGCAGCTTAGGAGCCTTAGCCTACGAGCAGTACTTC

J: TRBJ2-5
V: TRBV5-8
D: .
size: .
CDR3: CASSLAQGRETQYF
DNA: TGTGCCAGCAGCTTGGCACAGGGGAGGGAGACCCAGTACTTC

J: TRBJ2-1
V: TRBV6-5
D: TRBD2
size: .
CDR3: CASSWGRVLSYNEQFF
DNA: TGTGCCAGCAGTTGGGGGAGGGTCCTCTCCTACAATGAGCAGTTCTTC

J: TRBJ2-2
V: TRBV7-8
D: .
size: once
CDR3: CASSLVYRTDGELFF
DNA: TGTGCCAGCAGCTTAGTTTATCGGACAGACGGGGAGCTGTTTTTT

J: TRBJ2-7
V: TRBV6-4
D: .
size: .
CDR3: CARKKGGQKYEQYF
DNA: TGTGCCCGAAAGAAGGGCGGACAGAAATACGAGCAGTACTTC

J: TRBJ2-1
V: TRBV5-1
D: TRBD1
size: .
CDR3: CASSPTGGNEQFF
DNA: TGCGCCAGCAGCCCAACAGGGGGCAATGAGCAGTTCTTC

J: TRBJ2-2
V: TRBV13
D: TRBD2
size: .
CDR3: CASSPRLAGAILFNTGELFF
DNA: TGTGCCAGCAGCCCCCGACTAGCGGGGGCCATCCTATTCAACACCGGGGAGCTGTTTTTT

J: TRBJ2-3
V: TRBV5-1
D: .
size: .
CDR3: CASSPWGRLTDTQYF
DNA: TGCGCCAGCAGCCCCTGGGGCAGACTCACAGATACGCAGTATTTT